A single T cell receptor beta chain is shown here with its context. This sample was included in a study of T cell changes during pregnancy in multiple sclerosis. The V gene lost 3 bases and the J gene lost 3 bases, with 11 bases spanning the gap. CDR3 length: 15 amino acids. Germline V gives CDR1 SGHTA, CDR2 FQGNSA. Profiled with immunoSEQ multiplex PCR; TCRdb holds only in-frame clones, not every one. The sample includes about 130,000 clones, 95% to 98% seen only once; the top ten take 0.44%. This chain connects TRBV7-2 to TRBJ2-2; a possible D gene is TRBD1 (5 bases). This sequence originates from a female donor with multiple sclerosis, enrolled in a pregnancy study. The sequencing here drew on peripheral blood, taken after pregnancy. CDR3 residues: CASSFGRAYTGELFF. The CDR3 DNA follows: TGTGCCAGCAGCTTCGGCAGGGCCTACACCGGGGAGCTGTTTTTT.